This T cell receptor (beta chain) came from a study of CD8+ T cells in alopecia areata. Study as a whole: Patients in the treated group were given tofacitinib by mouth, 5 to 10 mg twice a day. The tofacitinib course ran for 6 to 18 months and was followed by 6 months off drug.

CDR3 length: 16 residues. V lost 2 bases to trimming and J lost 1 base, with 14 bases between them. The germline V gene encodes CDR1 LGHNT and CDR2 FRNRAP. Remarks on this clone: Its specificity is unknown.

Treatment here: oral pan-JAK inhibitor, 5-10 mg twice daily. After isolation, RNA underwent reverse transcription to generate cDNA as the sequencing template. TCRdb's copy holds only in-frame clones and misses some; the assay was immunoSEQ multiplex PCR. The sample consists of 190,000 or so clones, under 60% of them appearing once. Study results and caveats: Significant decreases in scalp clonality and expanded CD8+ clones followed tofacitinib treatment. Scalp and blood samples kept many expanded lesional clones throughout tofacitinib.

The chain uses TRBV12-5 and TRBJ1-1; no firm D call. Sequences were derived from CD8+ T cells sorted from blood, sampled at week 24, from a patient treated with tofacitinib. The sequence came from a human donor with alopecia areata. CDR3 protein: CASGLPRALGNTEAFF. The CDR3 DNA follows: TGTGCTAGTGGTTTGCCACGGGCGTTGGGGAACACTGAAGCTTTCTTT.